Following are 3 T cell receptor beta chains from one sample sequenced in a study of CD4 T cells in relation to SARS-CoV-2 and coronaviruses. Before the COVID-19 pandemic, during about 2011-2019, CD4+ T cells were taken from unexposed donors. CD4+ T cells were isolated from the cells after nine to eleven days of culture. These TCRs are of unknown antigen specificity. Repertoires were generated with immunoSEQ multiplex PCR, while TCRdb's copy carries only in-frame clones and drops some. Of more than 20,000 clones in the sample, approximately 72% were seen once. The source material was CD4+ T cells from PBMCs, cultured in vitro. The receptors were gathered from a human donor in good health.

CDR3 region: CSASYMETQYF. The CDR3 DNA sequence: TGCAGTGCTAGTTACATGGAGACCCAGTACTTC. This chain connects TRBV20-1 to TRBJ2-5; D is uncertain. V was shortened by 3 bases and J by 5 bases, with 7 bases between the two germline ends. Germline CDR1 and CDR2: DFQATT and SNEGSKA (reference sequence). This CDR3 is 11 amino acids long.

CDR3 loop: CASSEGETGTRPHEQYF. In DNA form, the CDR3 reads TGTGCCAGCAGTGAAGGGGAGACCGGGACTAGGCCCCACGAGCAGTACTTC. This sequence joins TRBV2 and TRBJ2-7, with TRBD2 matching over 8 bases. The CDR3 loop spans 17 amino acids. V dropped 1 base and J dropped 5; count of bases not matched to a gene: 13. Germline V gene lookup returns CDR1 SNHLY and CDR2 FYNNEI.

This clone was seen a handful of times. The V gene is TRBV19, the J gene TRBJ2-1; TRBD1 matches 7 bases. J gave up 5 bases and V 7 bases, and 8 bases lay outside the gene matches. Per the germline V gene, CDR1 is LNHDA and CDR2 is SQIVND (reference sequence). The CDR3 totals 14 residues. CDR3 residues: CASTTGDRDNEQFF. CDR3 DNA sequence: TGTGCCAGTACCACAGGGGACAGAGACAATGAGCAGTTCTTC.